This T cell receptor (beta chain) was sequenced in a study of blood T cell repertoires in COVID-19. Assay: immunoSEQ multiplex PCR; the TCRdb copy retains only in-frame clones and omits some. The table has about 290,000 clones, 86% seen once. The source material was peripheral blood. The receptor was isolated from a woman younger than 45 with active or convalescent COVID-19.

As DNA, the CDR3 is TGTGCCAGTAAGGTGAGGGGGTCGGAAAAACTGTTTTTT. It yields the protein CASKVRGSEKLFF. This sequence joins TRBV19 and TRBJ1-4; tentative D call: TRBD1 (6 bases). Germline V CDR1 and CDR2: LNHDA, SQIVND (reference sequence). The CDR3 loop spans 13 amino acids. Trimming pared 7 bases from V and 8 bases from J, leaving 14 bases between.